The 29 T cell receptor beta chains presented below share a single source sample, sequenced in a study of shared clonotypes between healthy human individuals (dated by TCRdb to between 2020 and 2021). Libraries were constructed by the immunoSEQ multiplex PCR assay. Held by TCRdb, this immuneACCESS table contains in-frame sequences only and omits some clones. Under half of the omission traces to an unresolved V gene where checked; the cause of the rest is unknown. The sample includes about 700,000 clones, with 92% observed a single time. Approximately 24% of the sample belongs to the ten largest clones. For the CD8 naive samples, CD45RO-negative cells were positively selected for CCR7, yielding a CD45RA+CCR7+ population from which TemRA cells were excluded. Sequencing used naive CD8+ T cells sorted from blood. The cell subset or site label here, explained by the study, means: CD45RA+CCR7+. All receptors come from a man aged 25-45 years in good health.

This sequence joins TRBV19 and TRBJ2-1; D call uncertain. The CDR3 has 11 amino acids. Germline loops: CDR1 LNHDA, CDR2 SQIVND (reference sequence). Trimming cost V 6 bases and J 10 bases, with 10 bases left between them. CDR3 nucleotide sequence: TGTGCCAGTAGGGCCAACTACGAGCAGTTCTTC. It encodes CASRANYEQFF.

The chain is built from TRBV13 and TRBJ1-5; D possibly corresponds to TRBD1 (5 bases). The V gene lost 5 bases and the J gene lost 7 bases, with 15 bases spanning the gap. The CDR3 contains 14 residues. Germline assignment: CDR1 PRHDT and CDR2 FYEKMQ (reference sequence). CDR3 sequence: CASSLGTPGQPQHF. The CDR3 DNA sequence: TGTGCCAGCAGCCTCGGGACTCCAGGGCAGCCCCAGCATTTT.

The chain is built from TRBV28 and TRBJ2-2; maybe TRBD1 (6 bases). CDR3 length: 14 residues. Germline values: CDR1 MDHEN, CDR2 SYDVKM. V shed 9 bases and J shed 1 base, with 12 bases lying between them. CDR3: CASKPQGNTGELFF. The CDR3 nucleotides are TGTGCCAGTAAACCACAGGGGAACACCGGGGAGCTGTTTTTT.

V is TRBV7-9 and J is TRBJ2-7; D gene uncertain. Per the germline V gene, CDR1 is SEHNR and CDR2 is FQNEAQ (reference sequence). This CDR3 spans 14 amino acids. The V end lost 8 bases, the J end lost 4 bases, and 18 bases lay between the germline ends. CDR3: CASAVDSWLYEQYF. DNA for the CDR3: TGTGCCAGCGCGGTTGACTCTTGGTTATACGAGCAGTACTTC.

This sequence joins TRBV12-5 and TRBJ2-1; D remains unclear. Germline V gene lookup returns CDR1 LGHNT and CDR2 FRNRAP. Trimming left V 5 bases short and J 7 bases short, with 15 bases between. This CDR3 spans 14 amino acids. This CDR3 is CASGPPTDTNEQFF. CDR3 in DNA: TGTGCTAGTGGTCCCCCTACAGATACGAATGAGCAGTTCTTC.

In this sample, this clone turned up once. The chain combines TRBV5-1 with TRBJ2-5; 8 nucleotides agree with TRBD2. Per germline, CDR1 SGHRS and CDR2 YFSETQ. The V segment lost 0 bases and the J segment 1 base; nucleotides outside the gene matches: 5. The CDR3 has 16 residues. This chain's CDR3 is CASSLVTGGVQETQYF. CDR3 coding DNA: TGCGCCAGCAGCTTGGTGACCGGGGGGGTCCAAGAGACCCAGTACTTC.

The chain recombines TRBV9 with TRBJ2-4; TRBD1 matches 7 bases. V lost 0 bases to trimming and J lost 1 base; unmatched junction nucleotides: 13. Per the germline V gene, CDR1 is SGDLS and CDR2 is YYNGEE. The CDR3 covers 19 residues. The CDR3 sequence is CASSVGLDFGTDAKNIQYF. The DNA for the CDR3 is TGTGCCAGCAGCGTAGGTTTAGACTTTGGGACAGATGCCAAAAACATTCAGTACTTC.

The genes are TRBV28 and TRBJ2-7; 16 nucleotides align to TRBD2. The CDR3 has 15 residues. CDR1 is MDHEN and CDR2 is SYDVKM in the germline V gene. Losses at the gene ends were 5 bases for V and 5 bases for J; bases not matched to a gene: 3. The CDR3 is CASSTGLAGGNEQYF. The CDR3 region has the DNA TGTGCCAGCAGTACGGGACTAGCGGGAGGGAACGAGCAGTACTTC.

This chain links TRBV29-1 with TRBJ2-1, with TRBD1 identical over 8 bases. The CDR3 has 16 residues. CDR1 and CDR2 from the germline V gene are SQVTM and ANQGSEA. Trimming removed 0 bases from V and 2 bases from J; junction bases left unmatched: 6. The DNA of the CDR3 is TGCAGCGTTGAAGATCAGGAACAGGGGGCCTACAATGAGCAGTTCTTC. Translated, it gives CSVEDQEQGAYNEQFF.

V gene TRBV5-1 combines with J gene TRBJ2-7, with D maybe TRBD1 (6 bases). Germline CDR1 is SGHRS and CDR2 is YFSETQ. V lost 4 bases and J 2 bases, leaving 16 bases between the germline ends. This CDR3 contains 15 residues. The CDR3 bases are TGCGCCAGCAGCAACACAGGGCTTGTAGCCTACGAGCAGTACTTC. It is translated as CASSNTGLVAYEQYF.

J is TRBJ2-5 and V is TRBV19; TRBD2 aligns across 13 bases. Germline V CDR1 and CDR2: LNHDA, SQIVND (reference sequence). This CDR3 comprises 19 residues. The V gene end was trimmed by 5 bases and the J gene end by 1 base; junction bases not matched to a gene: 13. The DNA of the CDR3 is TGTGCCAGTAGTGCAAAAACTAGCGGGAGGGTGTGGTTCCAAGAGACCCAGTACTTC. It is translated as CASSAKTSGRVWFQETQYF.

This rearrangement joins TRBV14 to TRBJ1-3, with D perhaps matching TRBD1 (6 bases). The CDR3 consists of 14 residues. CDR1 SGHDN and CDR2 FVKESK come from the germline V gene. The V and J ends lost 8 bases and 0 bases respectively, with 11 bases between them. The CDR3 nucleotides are TGTGCCAGCCCCGACAGGAGCTCTGGAAACACCATATATTTT. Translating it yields CASPDRSSGNTIYF.

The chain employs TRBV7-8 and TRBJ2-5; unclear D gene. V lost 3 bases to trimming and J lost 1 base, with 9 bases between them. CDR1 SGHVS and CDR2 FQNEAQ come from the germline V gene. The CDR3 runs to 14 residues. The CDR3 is CASSFQASQETQYF. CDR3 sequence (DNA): TGTGCCAGCAGCTTTCAAGCGTCCCAAGAGACCCAGTACTTC.

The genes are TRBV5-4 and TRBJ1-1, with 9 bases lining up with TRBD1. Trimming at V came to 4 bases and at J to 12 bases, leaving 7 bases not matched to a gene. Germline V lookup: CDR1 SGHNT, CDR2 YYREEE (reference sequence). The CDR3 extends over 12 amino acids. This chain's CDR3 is CASSDRDRVPFF. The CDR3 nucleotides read TGTGCCAGCAGCGACCGGGACAGGGTTCCTTTCTTT.

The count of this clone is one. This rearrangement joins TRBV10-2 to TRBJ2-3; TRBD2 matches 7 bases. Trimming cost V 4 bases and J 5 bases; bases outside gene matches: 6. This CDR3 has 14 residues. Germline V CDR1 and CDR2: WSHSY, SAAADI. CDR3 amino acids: CASSGTSREDTQYF. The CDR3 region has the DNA TGCGCCAGCAGTGGGACTAGTAGGGAAGATACGCAGTATTTT.

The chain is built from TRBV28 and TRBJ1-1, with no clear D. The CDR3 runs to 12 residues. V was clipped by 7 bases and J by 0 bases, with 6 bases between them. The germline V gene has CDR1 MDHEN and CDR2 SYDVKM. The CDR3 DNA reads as TGTGCCAGCACCGAGATGAACACTGAAGCTTTCTTT. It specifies CASTEMNTEAFF.

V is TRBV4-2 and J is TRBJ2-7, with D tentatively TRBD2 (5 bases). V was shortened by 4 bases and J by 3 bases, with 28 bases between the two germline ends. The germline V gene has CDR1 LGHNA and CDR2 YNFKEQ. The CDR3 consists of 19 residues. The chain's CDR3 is CASSPVGSPASKLGYEQYF. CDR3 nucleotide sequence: TGTGCCAGCAGCCCTGTGGGGAGTCCAGCGTCAAAACTGGGCTACGAGCAGTACTTC.

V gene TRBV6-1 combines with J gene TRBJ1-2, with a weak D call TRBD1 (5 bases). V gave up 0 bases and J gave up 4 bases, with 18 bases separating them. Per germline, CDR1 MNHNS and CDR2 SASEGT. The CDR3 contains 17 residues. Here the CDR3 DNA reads TGTGCCAGCAGTGAAGCCCTCTCCGGGGGGGGTATCTATGGCTACACCTTC. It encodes CASSEALSGGGIYGYTF.

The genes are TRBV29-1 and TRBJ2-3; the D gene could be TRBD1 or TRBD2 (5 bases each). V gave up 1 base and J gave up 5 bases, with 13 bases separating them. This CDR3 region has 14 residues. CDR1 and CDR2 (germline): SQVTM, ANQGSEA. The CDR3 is CSVEGSRDVDTQYF. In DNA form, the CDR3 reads TGCAGCGTTGAAGGCTCCCGGGACGTAGATACGCAGTATTTT.

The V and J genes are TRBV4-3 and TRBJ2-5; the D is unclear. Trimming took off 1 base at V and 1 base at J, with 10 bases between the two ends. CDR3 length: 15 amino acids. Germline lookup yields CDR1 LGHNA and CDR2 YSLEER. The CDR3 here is CASSQGIAFQETQYF. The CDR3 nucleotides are TGCGCCAGCAGCCAAGGGATAGCATTCCAAGAGACCCAGTACTTC.

The CDR3 loop reads CASSFLGVGEAFF. As DNA, the CDR3 is TGTGCCAGCAGTTTCCTAGGGGTTGGTGAAGCTTTCTTT. J is TRBJ1-1 and V is TRBV27; the D gene is possibly TRBD1 (5 bases). This CDR3 has 13 residues. Germline values: CDR1 MNHEY, CDR2 SMNVEV (reference sequence). The ends were cut back, 3 bases at V and 7 bases at J, with 12 bases in the middle.

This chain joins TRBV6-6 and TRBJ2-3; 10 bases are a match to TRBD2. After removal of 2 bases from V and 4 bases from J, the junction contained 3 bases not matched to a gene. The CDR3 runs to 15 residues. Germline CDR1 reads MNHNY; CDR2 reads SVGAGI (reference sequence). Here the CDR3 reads CASSYRLAGADTQYF. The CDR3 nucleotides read TGTGCCAGCAGTTACAGGCTAGCGGGAGCAGATACGCAGTATTTT.

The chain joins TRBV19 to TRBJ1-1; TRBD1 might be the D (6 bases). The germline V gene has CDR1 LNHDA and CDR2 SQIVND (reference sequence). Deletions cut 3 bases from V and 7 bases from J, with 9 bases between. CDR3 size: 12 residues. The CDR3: CASSIGQSEAFF. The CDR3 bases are TGTGCCAGTAGTATTGGACAGAGTGAAGCTTTCTTT.

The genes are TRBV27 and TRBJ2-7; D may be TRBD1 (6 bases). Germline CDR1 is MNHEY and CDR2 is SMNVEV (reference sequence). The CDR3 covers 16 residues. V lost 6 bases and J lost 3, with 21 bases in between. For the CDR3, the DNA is TGTGCCAGCAGCCCCCTTGCCGGACAGAGATACTACGAGCAGTACTTC. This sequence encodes CASSPLAGQRYYEQYF.

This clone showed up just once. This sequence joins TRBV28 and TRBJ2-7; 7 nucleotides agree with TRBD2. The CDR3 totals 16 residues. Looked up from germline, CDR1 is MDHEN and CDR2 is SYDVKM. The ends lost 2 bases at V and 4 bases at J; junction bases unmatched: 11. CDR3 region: CASSLGLGLAAYEQYF. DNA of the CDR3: TGTGCCAGCAGTTTAGGTCTAGGGCTAGCGGCATACGAGCAGTACTTC.

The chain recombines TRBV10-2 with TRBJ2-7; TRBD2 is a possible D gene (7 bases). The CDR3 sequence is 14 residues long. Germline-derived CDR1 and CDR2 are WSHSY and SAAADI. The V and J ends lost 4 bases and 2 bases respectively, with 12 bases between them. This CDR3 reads CASSAGGPTYEQYF. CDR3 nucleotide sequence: TGCGCCAGCAGTGCGGGGGGCCCGACCTACGAGCAGTACTTC.

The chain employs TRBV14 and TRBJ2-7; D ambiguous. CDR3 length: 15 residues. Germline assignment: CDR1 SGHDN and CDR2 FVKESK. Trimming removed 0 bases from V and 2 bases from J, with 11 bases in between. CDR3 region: CASSQDLSRAYEQYF. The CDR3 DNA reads TGTGCCAGCAGCCAAGACCTGAGCCGAGCCTACGAGCAGTACTTC.

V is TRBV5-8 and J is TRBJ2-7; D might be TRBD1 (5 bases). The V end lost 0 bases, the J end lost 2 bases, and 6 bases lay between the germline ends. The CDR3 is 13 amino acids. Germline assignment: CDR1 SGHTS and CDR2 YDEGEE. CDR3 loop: CASSLGTPYEQYF. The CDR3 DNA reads TGTGCCAGCAGCTTGGGGACACCCTACGAGCAGTACTTC.

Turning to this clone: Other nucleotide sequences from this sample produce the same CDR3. The CDR3 region has the DNA TGTGCCAGCAGCTTGGACAATGAGCAGTTCTTC. Its protein is CASSLDNEQFF. The V gene is TRBV11-2, the J gene TRBJ2-1; D gene uncertain. Trimming left V 3 bases short and J 5 bases short, with 2 bases between. The CDR3 loop spans 11 amino acids. Germline CDR1 reads SGHAT; CDR2 reads FQNNGV.